The next 20 T cell receptor beta chains were all read from a single sample in a study of cytomegalovirus exposure and HLA in healthy donors. PCR was performed using 60 Vbeta and 13 Jbeta primers. Sequenced by immunoSEQ multiplex PCR; TCRdb stores in-frame clones only, minus some. Seen here are roughly 100,000 clones, over 80% observed once, and the top ten hold 6% to 8%. Sequences were obtained from PBMCs. These receptors were taken from a man younger than 45 in good health and CMV-seropositive.

The rearrangement links TRBV29-1 to TRBJ2-5; 7 bases are shared with TRBD1. J lost 0 bases, V lost 6 bases, and 1 base had no gene match. CDR3 length: 12 residues. Germline assignment: CDR1 SQVTM and CDR2 ANQGSEA. In nucleotides, the CDR3 is TGCAGCGTCGGGACAGACCAAGAGACCCAGTACTTC. Residues: CSVGTDQETQYF.

This clone was detected only once. This rearrangement joins TRBV7-8 to TRBJ1-1; D is unclear. The germline V gene has CDR1 SGHVS and CDR2 FQNEAQ. Trimming pared 1 base from V and 4 bases from J, leaving 13 bases between. The CDR3 consists of 15 residues. Here the CDR3 DNA reads TGTGCCAGCAGCTTAGGGACTACTTCGGGCACTGAAGCTTTCTTT. Translating it yields CASSLGTTSGTEAFF.

This rearrangement joins TRBV5-1 to TRBJ1-1; no definite D call. Germline CDR1 and CDR2: SGHRS and YFSETQ. The CDR3 contains 16 residues. The V gene lost 0 bases and the J gene lost 3 bases, with 15 bases spanning the gap. The CDR3 coding sequence is TGCGCCAGCAGCTTGGCCAGAGAGCGGGTATACACTGAAGCTTTCTTT. Residues: CASSLARERVYTEAFF.

J is TRBJ1-5 and V is TRBV30, with TRBD1 identical over 9 bases. The trim removed 5 bases at V and 2 bases at J, leaving 4 bases unmatched. From germline, CDR1 is GTSNPN and CDR2 SVGIG (reference sequence). This CDR3 comprises 14 residues. In DNA, the CDR3 is TGTGCCTGGGGTAGACAGGGGGGCAATCAGCCCCAGCATTTT. Its protein is CAWGRQGGNQPQHF.

This chain joins TRBV7-9 and TRBJ1-4; 9 bases are a match to TRBD1. Trimming cost V 5 bases and J 6 bases; bases outside gene matches: 7. The CDR3 covers 15 residues. Germline CDR1 and CDR2: SEHNR and FQNEAQ (reference sequence). CDR3 protein: CASSPDRGLYEKLFF. CDR3 DNA: TGTGCCAGCAGCCCGGACAGGGGCTTATATGAAAAACTGTTTTTT.

This rearrangement joins TRBV5-1 to TRBJ2-7; D possibly corresponds to TRBD1 (7 bases). Germline assignment: CDR1 SGHRS and CDR2 YFSETQ. Trimming removed 5 bases from V and 2 bases from J, with 17 bases in between. The CDR3 extends over 15 amino acids. Here the CDR3 DNA reads TGCGCCAGCAGACGCGGGGTACAGGGGACCTACGAGCAGTACTTC. This translates into CASRRGVQGTYEQYF.

The J gene is TRBJ2-1, the V gene TRBV7-6; tentatively, D is TRBD1 (5 bases). Per germline, CDR1 SGHVS and CDR2 FNYEAQ. Trimming stripped 5 bases from V and 4 bases from J, with 12 bases between. The CDR3 extends over 14 amino acids. CDR3 protein: CASSPGAFYNEQFF. CDR3 nucleotide sequence: TGTGCCAGCAGCCCTGGGGCATTTTACAATGAGCAGTTCTTC.

The chain uses TRBV28 and TRBJ2-7; 7 nucleotides line up with TRBD1. Trimming removed 3 bases from V and 4 bases from J; junction bases left unmatched: 6. Germline lookup yields CDR1 MDHEN and CDR2 SYDVKM. There are 14 residues in the CDR3. DNA for the CDR3: TGTGCCAGCAGTTTTTCACAGGGGAAATACGAGCAGTACTTC. It yields the protein CASSFSQGKYEQYF.

The V call is TRBV7-3, the J call TRBJ2-1; D is perhaps TRBD1 (6 bases). The CDR3 consists of 12 residues. The germline V gene has CDR1 SGHTA and CDR2 FQGTGA. V lost 4 bases and J 10 bases, leaving 11 bases between the germline ends. CDR3 DNA sequence: TGTGCCAGCAGCTCAGGACAGTCAGAGCAGTTCTTC. Its translation is CASSSGQSEQFF.

This clone appeared a few times. The J gene is TRBJ2-1, the V gene TRBV7-3, with 9 nucleotides matching TRBD2. The CDR3 covers 15 residues. Germline-derived CDR1 and CDR2 are SGHTA and FQGTGA. The V gene end was trimmed by 5 bases and the J gene end by 9 bases; junction bases not matched to a gene: 11. The CDR3, as DNA: TGTGCCAGCAGCACCTCTAGCGGGACCGTCGGTGAGCAGTTCTTC. Its protein is CASSTSSGTVGEQFF.

V is TRBV25-1 and J is TRBJ1-1; possibly TRBD1 for D (6 bases). V was trimmed by 3 bases and J by 1 base, leaving 9 bases between them. The CDR3 totals 14 residues. The germline V gene has CDR1 MGHDK and CDR2 SYGVNS. The CDR3 sequence: CASSERTANTEAFF. CDR3 nucleotides: TGTGCCAGCAGTGAGCGGACAGCGAACACTGAAGCTTTCTTT.

The chain joins TRBV27 to TRBJ2-1, with a weak D call TRBD1 (5 bases). Trimming removed 3 bases from V and 7 bases from J, with 13 bases in between. CDR3 length: 14 amino acids. CDR1 MNHEY and CDR2 SMNVEV come from the germline V gene (reference sequence). Written as DNA, the CDR3 is TGTGCCAGCAGTTTCCTTGGCCCAGGGAATGAGCAGTTCTTC. Protein: CASSFLGPGNEQFF.

The rearrangement uses TRBV5-1 and TRBJ2-5, with 8 bases matching TRBD1. Matching the DNA end better, TRBJ2-7 makes the J call doubtful. Looked up from germline, CDR1 is SGHRS and CDR2 is YFSETQ. The CDR3 consists of 14 residues. The CDR3 is CASSLADRGHEQYF. DNA for the CDR3: TGCGCCAGCAGCTTGGCCGACAGGGGCCACGAGCAGTACTTC.

V gene TRBV5-5 combines with J gene TRBJ1-1; no reliable D call. Germline CDR1 reads SGHKS; CDR2 reads YYEKEE (reference sequence). There are 14 residues in the CDR3. Trimming pared 4 bases from V and 3 bases from J, leaving 13 bases between. As DNA, the CDR3 is TGTGCCAGCAGCCCAGGACTTAGGGACACTGAAGCTTTCTTT. Amino acid sequence: CASSPGLRDTEAFF.

The V gene is TRBV29-1, the J gene TRBJ2-5; 7 bases are a match to TRBD1. The CDR3 contains 13 residues. CDR1 and CDR2 from the germline V gene are SQVTM and ANQGSEA. Trimming removed 3 bases from V and 5 bases from J; junction bases left unmatched: 6. The DNA for the CDR3 is TGCAGCGTTGATACAGGGGTCCCGGAGACCCAGTACTTC. Its protein product is CSVDTGVPETQYF.

The chain has TRBV27 and TRBJ1-5; D gene uncertain. The germline gives CDR1 MNHEY, CDR2 SMNVEV (reference sequence). CDR3 size: 13 residues. V shed 11 bases and J shed 2 bases, with 13 bases lying between them. CDR3 region: CAPPEVGNQPQHF. In DNA, the CDR3 is TGTGCCCCTCCGGAGGTTGGCAATCAGCCCCAGCATTTT.

This clone has just a few counts. The chain has TRBV4-3 and TRBJ2-5, with D perhaps matching TRBD2 (5 bases). Germline values: CDR1 LGHNA, CDR2 YSLEER. Trimming took 1 base from V and 7 from J, leaving 10 bases between them. The CDR3 contains 13 residues. The CDR3 coding sequence is TGCGCCAGCAGCCAAGGAGGGTCAGGGACCCAGTACTTC. It encodes CASSQGGSGTQYF.

V and J are TRBV7-2 and TRBJ1-2; D is perhaps TRBD1 (5 bases). This CDR3 is built from 13 residues. In germline, CDR1 is SGHTA, CDR2 FQGNSA. V lost 4 bases and J lost 4, with 10 bases in between. The CDR3 is CASSSGSGYGYTF. CDR3 coding DNA: TGTGCCAGCAGCTCAGGGTCCGGCTATGGCTACACCTTC. Using reference TRBV7-2 and TRBJ1-2 for the parts outside the CDR3, the full variable domain is GAGVSQSPSNKVTEKGKDVELRCDPISGHTALYWYRQSLGQGLEFLIYFQGNSAPDKSGLPSDRFSAERTGGSVSTLTIQRTQQEDSAVYLCASSSGSGYGYTFGSGTRLTVV.

The genes are TRBV11-2 and TRBJ1-5, with 7 bases that match TRBD1. The trim removed 5 bases at V and 2 bases at J, leaving 3 bases unmatched. CDR3 length: 14 residues. Germline V lookup: CDR1 SGHAT, CDR2 FQNNGV. Here the CDR3 reads CASSTDRGNQPQHF. CDR3 nucleotide sequence: TGTGCCAGCAGCACCGACAGGGGCAATCAGCCCCAGCATTTT.

To note about this clone: The identical CDR3 is also encoded by other nucleotide sequences in the sample. V gene TRBV29-1 combines with J gene TRBJ1-2; maybe TRBD1 (6 bases). There are 14 residues in the CDR3. Trimming pared 0 bases from V and 4 bases from J, leaving 12 bases between. Per germline, CDR1 SQVTM and CDR2 ANQGSEA. Here the CDR3 reads CSVEDPGQPYGYTF. The CDR3 region has the DNA TGCAGCGTTGAAGATCCAGGACAGCCCTATGGCTACACCTTC.